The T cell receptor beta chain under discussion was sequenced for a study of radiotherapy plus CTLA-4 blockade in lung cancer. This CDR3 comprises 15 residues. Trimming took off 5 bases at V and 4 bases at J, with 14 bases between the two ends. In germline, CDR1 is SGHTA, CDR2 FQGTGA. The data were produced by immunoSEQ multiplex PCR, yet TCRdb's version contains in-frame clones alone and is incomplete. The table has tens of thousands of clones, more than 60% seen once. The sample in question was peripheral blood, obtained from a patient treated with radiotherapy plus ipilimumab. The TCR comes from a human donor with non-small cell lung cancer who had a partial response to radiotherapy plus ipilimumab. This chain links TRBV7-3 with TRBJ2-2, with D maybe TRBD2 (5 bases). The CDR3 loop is CASSPLAAGTGELFF. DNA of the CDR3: TGTGCCAGCAGCCCGCTAGCTGCCGGCACCGGGGAGCTGTTTTTT.